Sequencing of this TCR beta chain was carried out in a study of PD-L1 blockade in urothelial cancer. The overall study: Bladder-origin urothelial cancer in males covered twenty-five of 29 patients. Blood-derived samples held a median around 130,000 T cells.

Clones were read by immunoSEQ multiplex PCR, and TCRdb kept only the in-frame ones, dropping some. The sample lists some 22,000 clones, about 90% occurring once. Germline V gene data show CDR1 as MDHEN and CDR2 as SYDVKM. This CDR3 contains 15 residues. With 10 bases removed from V and 0 bases from J, the gap between germline ends came to 17 bases. V and J are TRBV28 and TRBJ2-3; tentative D call: TRBD1 (5 bases). This sequence originates from a woman aged 60-70 years with urothelial cancer. The sequenced sample was PBMCs, obtained around atezolizumab (anti-PD-L1) treatment. The CDR3 sequence is CATRGSVRSTDTQYF. CDR3 nucleotide sequence: TGTGCCACAAGGGGTAGTGTTAGAAGCACAGATACGCAGTATTTT.